The next 19 T cell receptor beta chains were all read from a single sample in a study of T cell clonotyping in hematopoietic cell transplantation. Assay: immunoSEQ multiplex PCR; the TCRdb copy retains only in-frame clones and omits some. The sample holds about 14,000 clones; 70% to 90% are singletons and the top ten take about 13%. This material consisted of PBMCs, taken 100 days after allogeneic stem cell transplant. Source of these receptors: a male patient in his 50s who had an allogeneic stem cell transplant from an unrelated donor, so T cells may come from the graft donor. Some clones in this sample may be carry-over from other donors' samples.

CDR3 sequence (DNA): TGTGCCAGCAGCTTGTATGGTAGCGCCACAGATACGCAGTATTTT. Its protein is CASSLYGSATDTQYF. The chain uses TRBV7-3 and TRBJ2-3; possibly TRBD2 for D (5 bases). The length of the CDR3 is 15 residues. V gave up 3 bases and J gave up 2 bases, with 12 bases separating them. CDR1 and CDR2 (germline): SGHTA, FQGTGA. Filled out from reference TRBV7-3 and TRBJ2-3, the complete variable domain reads GAGVSQTPSNKVTEKGKYVELRCDPISGHTALYWYRQSLGQGPEFLIYFQGTGAADDSGLPNDRFFAVRPEGSVSTLKIQRTERGDSAVYLCASSLYGSATDTQYFGPGTRLTVL.

The V gene is TRBV10-3, the J gene TRBJ2-7; no reliable D call. The CDR3 runs 15 residues. The V gene lost 4 bases and the J gene lost 0 bases, with 13 bases spanning the gap. Germline-derived CDR1 and CDR2 are ENHRY and SYGVKD. The CDR3 bases are TGTGCCATCAGTGTTGAGGAGCGCATCTCCTACGAGCAGTACTTC. Translating it yields CAISVEERISYEQYF.

The rearrangement links TRBV6-1 to TRBJ1-4; D is undetermined. Germline V gene data show CDR1 as MNHNS and CDR2 as SASEGT. V shed 6 bases and J shed 4 bases, with 9 bases lying between them. This CDR3 comprises 13 residues. DNA for the CDR3: TGTGCCAGCAGCCCCCGACGTAATGAAAAACTGTTTTTT. It codes for CASSPRRNEKLFF.

The chain couples TRBV29-1 to TRBJ2-3; either TRBD1 or TRBD2 may fit D (5 bases each). Trimming removed 3 bases from V and 4 bases from J, with 8 bases in between. This CDR3 region has 12 residues. Germline V CDR1 and CDR2: SQVTM, ANQGSEA. Written as DNA, the CDR3 is TGCAGCGTTGACGGGGCTTCAGATACGCAGTATTTT. Amino acid sequence: CSVDGASDTQYF.

The chain joins TRBV28 to TRBJ1-2; a weak D match, TRBD1 (5 bases). V lost 9 bases and J 2 bases, leaving 16 bases between the germline ends. The length of the CDR3 is 14 residues. CDR1 and CDR2 from the germline V gene are MDHEN and SYDVKM. The CDR3 here is CASSDTGANYGYTF. The CDR3 nucleotides are TGTGCCAGTTCCGACACAGGCGCGAACTATGGCTACACCTTC.

This clone showed up just once. CDR3 residues: CASSQEGHQNSPLHF. CDR3 nucleotides: TGCGCCAGCAGCCAAGAAGGTCACCAGAATTCACCCCTCCACTTT. J is TRBJ1-6 and V is TRBV4-3; D is unresolved. Germline V CDR1 and CDR2: LGHNA, YSLEER. The V end lost 0 bases, the J end lost 7 bases, and 10 bases lay between the germline ends. This CDR3 has 15 amino acids.

This chain links TRBV27 with TRBJ2-7; D unresolved. CDR1 and CDR2 from the germline V gene are MNHEY and SMNVEV (reference sequence). This CDR3 spans 14 amino acids. Between the trimmed V and J ends, which lost 1 base and 5 bases, there was a span of 12 bases. The CDR3 DNA is TGTGCCAGCAGTTTATTGAGGCAGCCCCACGAGCAGTACTTC. Protein sequence: CASSLLRQPHEQYF.

The chain couples TRBV5-1 to TRBJ2-3; the D gene is possibly TRBD1 (6 bases). CDR1 and CDR2 (germline): SGHRS, YFSETQ. The CDR3 sequence is 15 residues long. Trimming took off 0 bases at V and 0 bases at J, with 8 bases between the two ends. For the CDR3, the DNA is TGCGCCAGCAGCTTGGAGGACAGTAGCACAGATACGCAGTATTTT. It specifies CASSLEDSSTDTQYF.

The chain couples TRBV6-6 to TRBJ2-7; D unresolved. This CDR3 comprises 14 residues. V was shortened by 2 bases and J by 4 bases, with 12 bases between the two germline ends. Germline CDR1 MNHNY, CDR2 SVGAGI (reference sequence). The CDR3 DNA follows: TGTGCCAGCAGTTACCTACGAGAAAGGTACGAGCAGTACTTC. As protein: CASSYLRERYEQYF.

This sequence joins TRBV7-2 and TRBJ2-4, with TRBD1 as a possible D gene (6 bases). The V end was cut by 0 bases, the J end by 2 bases, with 11 bases between. Per germline, CDR1 SGHTA and CDR2 FQGNSA. The CDR3 consists of 16 residues. CDR3 bases: TGTGCCAGCAGCTTAGCCGAGGGGGATTCCAAAAACATTCAGTACTTC. Encoded protein: CASSLAEGDSKNIQYF.

The chain uses TRBV19 and TRBJ2-6, with 8 bases identical to TRBD1. Germline lookup yields CDR1 LNHDA and CDR2 SQIVND (reference sequence). The junction had 13 bases not matched to a gene; V was cut back by 9 bases and J by 3 bases. CDR3 length: 17 amino acids. CDR3 in amino acids: CASHRDRSPNGANVLTF. CDR3 sequence (DNA): TGTGCCAGCCACCGGGACAGGAGCCCCAATGGGGCCAACGTCCTGACTTTC. The variable domain in full, with the rest retrieved from reference TRBV19 and TRBJ2-6, is DGGITQSPKYLFRKEGQNVTLSCEQNLNHDAMYWYRQDPGQGLRLIYYSQIVNDFQKGDIAEGYSVSREKKESFPLTVTSAQKNPTAFYLCASHRDRSPNGANVLTFGAGSRLTVL.

The chain combines TRBV5-1 with TRBJ2-3; 9 bases are a match to TRBD1. The length of the CDR3 is 17 residues. With 4 bases clipped from V and 1 base from J, the junction kept 10 bases outside the gene matches. Germline CDR1 reads SGHRS; CDR2 reads YFSETQ. The CDR3 DNA reads as TGCGCCAGCAGCGTTCTACAGGGGGCAATTGGCACAGATACGCAGTATTTT. It translates to CASSVLQGAIGTDTQYF.

The J gene is TRBJ1-2, the V gene TRBV9; TRBD1 is a possible D gene (6 bases). The V gene's germline CDR1 is SGDLS and CDR2 YYNGEE. This CDR3 is 15 amino acids long. Between the trimmed V and J ends, which lost 0 bases and 7 bases, there was a span of 16 bases. This CDR3 reads CASSVATGTLGGYTF. The CDR3, as DNA: TGTGCCAGCAGCGTAGCGACGGGGACATTAGGTGGCTACACCTTC.

The chain uses TRBV13 and TRBJ2-7, with D perhaps TRBD1 or TRBD2 (5 bases each). Germline V gene lookup returns CDR1 PRHDT and CDR2 FYEKMQ (reference sequence). The CDR3 is made up of 15 amino acids. V lost 5 bases, J lost 4 bases, and 18 bases lay in between. CDR3 protein: CASSPRGRAEYEQYF. CDR3 sequence (DNA): TGTGCCAGCAGCCCACGGGGCAGGGCGGAATACGAGCAGTACTTC.

The gene calls are TRBV30 and TRBJ1-5; no firm D call. V gave up 2 bases and J gave up 4 bases, with 9 bases separating them. The CDR3 covers 13 residues. Germline values: CDR1 GTSNPN, CDR2 SVGIG (reference sequence). CDR3 loop: CAWSIEINQPQHF. The CDR3 DNA reads as TGTGCCTGGAGTATAGAAATAAATCAGCCCCAGCATTTT.

The rearrangement joins TRBV7-8 to TRBJ1-6, with D maybe TRBD1 (5 bases). The CDR3 runs to 15 residues. Deletions cut 5 bases from V and 7 bases from J, with 15 bases between. CDR1 SGHVS and CDR2 FQNEAQ come from the germline V gene. The CDR3 region is CASSPPGTANSPLHF. CDR3 in DNA: TGTGCCAGCAGCCCGCCTGGGACCGCGAATTCACCCCTCCACTTT.

The chain joins TRBV5-8 to TRBJ2-7; D gene uncertain. With 3 bases removed from V and 3 bases from J, the gap between germline ends came to 4 bases. Germline-derived CDR1 and CDR2 are SGHTS and YDEGEE. This CDR3 is 11 amino acids long. Here the CDR3 DNA reads TGTGCCAGCAGCTCCTACTACGAGCAGTACTTC. This encodes CASSSYYEQYF. Supplemented by reference TRBV5-8 and TRBJ2-7, the full variable domain reads EAGVTQSPTHLIKTRGQQATLRCSPISGHTSVYWYQQALGLGLQFLLWYDEGEERNRGNFPPRFSGRQFPNYSSELNVNALELEDSALYLCASSSYYEQYFGPGTRLTVT.

The V call is TRBV5-4, the J call TRBJ1-5; 9 nucleotides line up with TRBD1. V was clipped by 0 bases and J by 6 bases; unmatched bases: 4. Looked up from germline, CDR1 is SGHNT and CDR2 is YYREEE (reference sequence). The CDR3 has 15 amino acids. Here the CDR3 DNA reads TGTGCCAGCAGCTTGGGGGGGACAGGGCTTCAGCCCCAGCATTTT. Protein product: CASSLGGTGLQPQHF.

J is TRBJ2-2 and V is TRBV2; TRBD2 matches at 9 bases. The CDR3 runs to 16 residues. With V trimmed by 2 bases and J by 5 bases, 6 bases remained unmatched. The germline V gene encodes CDR1 SNHLY and CDR2 FYNNEI. This chain's CDR3 is CASSERAGGDTGELFF. CDR3 nucleotide sequence: TGTGCCAGCAGTGAAAGGGCGGGGGGGGATACCGGGGAGCTGTTTTTT.